Following are 8 T cell receptor beta chains from one sample sequenced in a study of T cell responses to AZD1222 COVID-19 vaccine. Here immunoSEQ multiplex PCR was the method, and the copy in TCRdb shows in-frame clones only, minus some. This sample has about 100,000 clones; 75% to 95% occur once, and the top ten carry about 6.6%. This specimen consisted of peripheral blood, obtained 28 days after the second AZD1222 dose. These receptors were collected from an adult who received the AZD1222 COVID-19 vaccine.

The chain uses TRBV10-2 and TRBJ2-1; D is uncertain. CDR1 and CDR2 from the germline V gene are WSHSY and SAAADI. Trimming pared 7 bases from V and 0 bases from J, leaving 10 bases between. This CDR3 comprises 14 residues. As DNA, the CDR3 is TGCGCCAGCAAGGTTCCCTCCTCCTACAATGAGCAGTTCTTC. Translated: CASKVPSSYNEQFF.

Written as DNA, the CDR3 is TGCAGCGTTGGATTGGCGTCTGGAAACACCATATATTTT. Translating gives CSVGLASGNTIYF. The chain carries TRBV29-1 and TRBJ1-3; D uncertain. The V gene's germline CDR1 is SQVTM and CDR2 ANQGSEA. The CDR3 is 13 amino acids. The V and J ends lost 4 bases and 1 base respectively, with 8 bases between them.

As concerns this clone: Other DNA sequences in this specimen translate into the identical CDR3. V and J are TRBV19 and TRBJ2-7, with D maybe TRBD1 (5 bases). Germline CDR1 is LNHDA and CDR2 is SQIVND (reference sequence). Trimming left V 1 base short and J 2 bases short, with 6 bases between. There are 13 residues in the CDR3. The CDR3 DNA is TGTGCCAGTAGTATAGCAGGGACCTACGAGCAGTACTTC. It translates to CASSIAGTYEQYF.

Only one count was recorded for this clone. The CDR3 region is CASSLYEGNTIYF. DNA for the CDR3: TGTGCCAGCAGCTTGTATGAGGGAAACACCATATATTTT. The V and J genes are TRBV5-6 and TRBJ1-3, with D hard to call. The germline V gene has CDR1 SGHDT and CDR2 YYEEEE. V lost 1 base, J lost 4 bases, and 6 bases lay in between. The CDR3 runs 13 residues.

In its sample, this clone was seen a few times. The gene calls are TRBV2 and TRBJ1-6; D is unclear. The CDR3 is 12 residues long. V was cut by 4 bases and J by 15 bases, with 13 bases left in between. Per germline, CDR1 SNHLY and CDR2 FYNNEI. The CDR3 DNA sequence: TGTGCCAGCAGTGTATACAAGGAAGACCTCCACTTT. Its translation: CASSVYKEDLHF.

The chain employs TRBV18 and TRBJ1-1; D gene ambiguous. Germline CDR1 and CDR2: KGHSH and LQKENI. Trimming removed 2 bases from V and 0 bases from J, with 7 bases in between. This CDR3 has 14 residues. The CDR3 DNA reads TGTGCCAGCTCACCAGAAGGGATGAACACTGAAGCTTTCTTT. This translates into CASSPEGMNTEAFF.

This chain uses TRBV20-1 with TRBJ2-6; TRBD1 agrees at 9 bases. Germline loops: CDR1 DFQATT, CDR2 SNEGSKA (reference sequence). V shed 3 bases and J 0 bases; nucleotides not matched to a gene: 9. The CDR3 sequence is 18 residues long. DNA of the CDR3: TGCAGTGCTAGTAAAACAGGGGGCGCCCCCTCTGGGGCCAACGTCCTGACTTTC. Protein sequence: CSASKTGGAPSGANVLTF.

CDR3 in DNA: TGTGCCTGGAGCCTTCCTGGACAGCGACAAGAGACCCAGTACTTC. This gives the protein CAWSLPGQRQETQYF. This chain connects TRBV30 to TRBJ2-5; D possibly corresponds to TRBD1 (6 bases). V shed 3 bases and J shed 2 bases, with 16 bases lying between them. The CDR3 length is 15 residues. Germline-derived CDR1 and CDR2 are GTSNPN and SVGIG (reference sequence).